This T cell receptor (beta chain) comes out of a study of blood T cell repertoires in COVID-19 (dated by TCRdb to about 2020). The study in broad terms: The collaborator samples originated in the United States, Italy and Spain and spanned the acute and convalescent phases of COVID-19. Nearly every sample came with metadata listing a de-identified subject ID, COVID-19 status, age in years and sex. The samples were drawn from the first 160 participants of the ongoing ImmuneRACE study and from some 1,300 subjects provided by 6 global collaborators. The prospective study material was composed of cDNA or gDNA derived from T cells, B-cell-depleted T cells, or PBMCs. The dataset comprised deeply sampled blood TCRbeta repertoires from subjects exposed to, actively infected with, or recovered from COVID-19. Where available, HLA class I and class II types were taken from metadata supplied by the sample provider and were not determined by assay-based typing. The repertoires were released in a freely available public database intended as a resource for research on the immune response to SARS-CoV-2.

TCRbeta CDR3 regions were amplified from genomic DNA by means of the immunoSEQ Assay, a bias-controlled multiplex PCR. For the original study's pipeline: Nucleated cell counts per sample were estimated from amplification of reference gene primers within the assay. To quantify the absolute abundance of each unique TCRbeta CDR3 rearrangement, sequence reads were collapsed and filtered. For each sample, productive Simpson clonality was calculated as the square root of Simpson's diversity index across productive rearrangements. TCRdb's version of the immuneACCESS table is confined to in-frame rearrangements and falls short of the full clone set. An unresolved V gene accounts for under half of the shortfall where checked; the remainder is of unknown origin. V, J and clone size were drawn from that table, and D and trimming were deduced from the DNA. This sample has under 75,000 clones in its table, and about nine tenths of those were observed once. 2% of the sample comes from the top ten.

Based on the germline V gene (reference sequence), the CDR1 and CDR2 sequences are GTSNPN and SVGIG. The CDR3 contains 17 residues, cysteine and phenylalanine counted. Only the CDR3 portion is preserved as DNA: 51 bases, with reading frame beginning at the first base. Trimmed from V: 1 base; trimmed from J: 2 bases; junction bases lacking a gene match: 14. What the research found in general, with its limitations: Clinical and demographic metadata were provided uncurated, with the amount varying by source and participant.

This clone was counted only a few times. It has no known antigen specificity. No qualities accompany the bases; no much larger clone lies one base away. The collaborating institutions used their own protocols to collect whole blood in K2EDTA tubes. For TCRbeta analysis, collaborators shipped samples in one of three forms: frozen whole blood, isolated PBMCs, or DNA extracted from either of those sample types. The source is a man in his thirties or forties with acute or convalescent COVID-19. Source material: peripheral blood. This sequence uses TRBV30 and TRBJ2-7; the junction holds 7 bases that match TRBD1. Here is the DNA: TGTGCCTGGAGTGCCGGTTTAACGGGACAGACGACCTACGAGCAGTACTTC. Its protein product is CAWSAGLTGQTTYEQYF.